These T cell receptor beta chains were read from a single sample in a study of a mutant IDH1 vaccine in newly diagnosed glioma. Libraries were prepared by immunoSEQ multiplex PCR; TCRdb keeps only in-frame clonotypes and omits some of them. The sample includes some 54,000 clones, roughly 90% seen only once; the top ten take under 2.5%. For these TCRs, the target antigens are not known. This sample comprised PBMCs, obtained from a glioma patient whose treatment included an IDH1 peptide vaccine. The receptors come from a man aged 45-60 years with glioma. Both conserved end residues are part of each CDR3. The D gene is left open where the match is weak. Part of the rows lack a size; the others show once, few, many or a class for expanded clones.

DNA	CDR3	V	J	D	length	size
TGTGCCAGCAGCCCACAAGAGGGAGGTGGGGAATACACCGGGGAGCTGTTTTTT	CASSPQEGGGEYTGELFF	TRBV7-3	TRBJ2-2	NA	18	NA
TGTGCCAGCAGCGTAGGACAGGGCGACTATGGCTACACCTTC	CASSVGQGDYGYTF	TRBV9	TRBJ1-2	TRBD1	14	NA
TGCGCCAGCAGCTTGGGAGGGGGTCCCCGCACAGATACGCAGTATTTT	CASSLGGGPRTDTQYF	TRBV5-1	TRBJ2-3	NA	16	NA
TGTGCCAGCAGTTTATCTCCGGGACTAGCGGGAGGGAAGGGGGAGCTGTTTTTT	CASSLSPGLAGGKGELFF	TRBV27	TRBJ2-2	TRBD2	18	NA
TGTGCCAGCAGTAAATCACCGGGAGCCGAAGGGACCCAGTACTTC	CASSKSPGAEGTQYF	TRBV25-1	TRBJ2-5	NA	15	NA
TGCGCCAGCAGCTTGCCAGGCCCCTTATATGGCTACACCTTC	CASSLPGPLYGYTF	TRBV5-1	TRBJ1-2	NA	14	NA
TGTGCCAGCAGTGGGAGTTGGGGGGGAGCTTTCTTT	CASSGSWGGAFF	TRBV6-1	TRBJ1-1	NA	12	NA
TGTGCCAGCAGCTCGCCGGGGACTGAAGCTTTCTTT	CASSSPGTEAFF	TRBV11-2	TRBJ1-1	NA	12	NA
TGTGCCAGTAGTTTACTACGCTCCCCCCGGCAGGGGGATGGCTACACCTTC	CASSLLRSPRQGDGYTF	TRBV19	TRBJ1-2	TRBD1	17	NA
TGTGCCAGCAGTTTATCGATGTCAGGCTGGTATGGCTACACCTTC	CASSLSMSGWYGYTF	TRBV27	TRBJ1-2	NA	15	NA
TGTGCCAGCAGTGAAGCGTATTTAACCCAGCCCCAGCATTTT	CASSEAYLTQPQHF	TRBV6-1	TRBJ1-5	NA	14	NA
TGTGCCAGCAGCTTGTCTGGAGGTCAATATTCACCCCTCCACTTT	CASSLSGGQYSPLHF	TRBV5-4	TRBJ1-6	NA	15	NA
TGTGCCAGCAGTATACTCTACGAGCAGTACTTC	CASSILYEQYF	TRBV28	TRBJ2-7	NA	11	NA
TGTGCCAGCTCACCATGGGGGTATGAAGCTTTCTTT	CASSPWGYEAFF	TRBV18	TRBJ1-1	NA	12	NA
TGCGCCAGCCGGGACACTTCATACAATGAGCAGTTCTTC	CASRDTSYNEQFF	TRBV4-1	TRBJ2-1	NA	13	once
TGTGCCTGGAGTACGGCACGGGGGATGAATTCACCCCTCCACTTT	CAWSTARGMNSPLHF	TRBV30	TRBJ1-6	NA	15	NA
TGTGCCAGCAGCTTTCGACAGGACCGGAGAGGTAGCTCCTACAATGAGCAGTTCTTC	CASSFRQDRRGSSYNEQFF	TRBV5-6	TRBJ2-1	NA	19	NA
TGTGCCAGCAGTTCCAACACCGGGGAGCTGTTTTTT	CASSSNTGELFF	TRBV6-5	TRBJ2-2	NA	12	NA
TGCAGCGCAAAGACAGGGGGCACACGGGAGCAGTACTTC	CSAKTGGTREQYF	TRBV29-1	TRBJ2-7	TRBD1	13	few
TGCGCCAGCAGCCAAGCGGGGGTACAGGGGCGGGGCGGAGCTTTCTTT	CASSQAGVQGRGGAFF	TRBV4-1	TRBJ1-1	TRBD1	16	few
TGTGCCAGCAGCCCAGGAAGTCGTTTGCGACCCCTTCAAGAGACCCAGTACTTC	CASSPGSRLRPLQETQYF	TRBV9	TRBJ2-5	NA	18	NA
TGTGCCATCAGTGAGTCGGGACATCCGAACACTGAAGCTTTCTTT	CAISESGHPNTEAFF	TRBV10-3	TRBJ1-1	NA	15	once
TGTGCCAGCAGCGGGGGACTAGCGGGAGTATCTAGGGATACGCAGTATTTT	CASSGGLAGVSRDTQYF	TRBV9	TRBJ2-3	TRBD2	17	NA
TGTGCCAGCAGCCCCGGACAGGGGGTTGGTGGCTACACCTTC	CASSPGQGVGGYTF	TRBV5-4	TRBJ1-2	TRBD1	14	NA
TGTGCCAGCCGTCTGACGGCGGGGAACATTCAGTACTTC	CASRLTAGNIQYF	TRBV2	TRBJ2-4	NA	13	NA
TGTGCCAGCAGCGCCGGGGACAGGGGGCGAGGACAAGAGACCCAGTACTTC	CASSAGDRGRGQETQYF	TRBV7-9	TRBJ2-5	TRBD1	17	NA
TGTGCCAGCCGGGGCCAAGGGGGCCGCGAGCAGTACTTC	CASRGQGGREQYF	TRBV7-8	TRBJ2-7	TRBD1	13	NA
TGTGCCAGCAGTTCCTCCGGGACGGGGGACACTGAAGCTTTCTTT	CASSSSGTGDTEAFF	TRBV28	TRBJ1-1	NA	15	NA
TGTGCCAGCAGCAACGAACAGGGGTTCAGGGAAAAACTGTTTTTT	CASSNEQGFREKLFF	TRBV7-8	TRBJ1-4	TRBD1	15	NA
TGTGCCAGCCTTGGGTGGCCCTCCTACAATGAGCAGTTCTTC	CASLGWPSYNEQFF	TRBV27	TRBJ2-1	NA	14	NA
TGTGCCAGCAGTGCCGGGACAGGGGGCTCTGAGACCCAGTACTTC	CASSAGTGGSETQYF	TRBV6-4	TRBJ2-5	TRBD1	15	few
TGTGCCAGCAGCTTATACCCTGAGCAGTTCTTC	CASSLYPEQFF	TRBV7-9	TRBJ2-1	NA	11	NA
TGTGCCAGCAGTTACTCAGGGGGGCGCTTGACAGATACGCAGTATTTT	CASSYSGGRLTDTQYF	TRBV6-5	TRBJ2-3	NA	16	NA
TGTGCCAGCAGTGACCGTCCTGGACAGGGCGACTATGGCTACACCTTC	CASSDRPGQGDYGYTF	TRBV28	TRBJ1-2	TRBD1	16	NA
TGTGCTAGCAGCTTAGGGGAGTCCACTGAAGCTTTCTTT	CASSLGESTEAFF	TRBV7-7	TRBJ1-1	NA	13	NA
TGTGCCAGCAGCTACCAGGGGGGGGACCAAGAGACCCAGTACTTC	CASSYQGGDQETQYF	TRBV6-6	TRBJ2-5	NA	15	NA
TGCGCCAGCAGTTCCGGGGCCTTGAACACTGAAGCTTTCTTT	CASSSGALNTEAFF	TRBV5-1	TRBJ1-1	NA	14	NA